A single sample is the source of the 10 T cell receptor beta chains below, sequenced in a study of human T cells and chemical hapten exposure. Using its own MiXCR run on the RACE reads, TCRdb lists one record per CDR3 protein. The table lists 250,000 to 300,000 distinct CDR3 sequences, roughly 8% of them singletons. Described time point: pre-sensitization, week 0. Treatment of the sample: therapeutic diphenylcyclopropenone sensitization with weekly scalp DPC. This material consisted of whole blood, taken in connection with sensitization to the hapten diphenylcyclopropenone (DPC). These receptor sequences come from a man between 18 and 35 years old with alopecia areata. Some clones in this sample may be carry-over from other donors' samples.

This clonotype was recorded a few times. The V call is TRBV7-9, the J call TRBJ2-3, with D tentatively TRBD1 or TRBD2 (6 bases each). Germline CDR1 is SEHNR and CDR2 is FQNEAQ (reference sequence). The CDR3 loop spans 16 amino acids. Trimming stripped 5 bases from V and 2 bases from J, with 17 bases between. CDR3 region: CASSPAGTLITDTQYF. CDR3 DNA sequence: TGTGCCAGCAGCCCCGCGGGGACACTGATCACAGATACGCAGTATTTT. The full variable domain, its missing parts supplied by reference TRBV7-9 and TRBJ2-3, is DTGVSQNPRHKITKRGQNVTFRCDPISEHNRLYWYRQTLGQGPEFLTYFQNEAQLEKSRLLSDRFSAERPKGSFSTLEIQRTEQGDSAMYLCASSPAGTLITDTQYFGPGTRLTVL.

This clonotype was counted ten times or more. J is TRBJ2-3 and V is TRBV9; D is undetermined. Trimming removed 1 base at V and 3 bases at J, with 12 bases between. The germline CDR1 and CDR2 sequences are SGDLS and YYNGEE. The CDR3 has 15 residues. CDR3: CASSVSPKLTDTQYF. CDR3 bases: TGTGCCAGCAGCGTAAGTCCCAAGCTGACAGATACGCAGTATTTT.

The chain uses TRBV6-2 or TRBV6-3 and TRBJ1-1; D call uncertain. This CDR3 contains 14 residues. From germline, CDR1 is MNHEY and CDR2 SVGEGT. Trimming left V 6 bases short and J 1 base short, with 12 bases between. CDR3 region: CASSLLTENTEAFF. CDR3 DNA: TGTGCCAGCAGCCTCCTAACAGAGAACACTGAAGCTTTCTTT.

This clonotype showed up just a few times. The genes are TRBV6-6 and TRBJ1-4; D not resolved. V shed 5 bases and J shed 0 bases, with 13 bases lying between them. Germline V gene sequence: CDR1 MNHNY, CDR2 SVGAGI (reference sequence). The CDR3 contains 16 residues. The CDR3 region is CASSPHLNPTNEKLFF. The CDR3 DNA reads TGTGCCAGCAGTCCCCACCTAAACCCAACTAATGAAAAACTGTTTTTT.

This clonotype was seen only a few times. The J gene is TRBJ2-1, the V gene TRBV7-2; 8 nucleotides match TRBD2. The CDR3 runs 16 residues. Germline CDR1 is SGHTA and CDR2 is FQGNSA. The V segment lost 4 bases and the J segment 4 bases; nucleotides outside the gene matches: 9. The CDR3 loop is CASSSTAGALYNEQFF. The CDR3 region has the DNA TGTGCCAGCAGCTCAACAGCGGGGGCCCTATACAATGAGCAGTTCTTC.

This clonotype occurred a few times. V and J are TRBV7-9 and TRBJ1-1; 7 nucleotides line up with TRBD1. Trimming removed 1 base from V and 3 bases from J; junction bases left unmatched: 14. The CDR3 is 18 residues long. Germline lookup yields CDR1 SEHNR and CDR2 FQNEAQ (reference sequence). CDR3 DNA sequence: TGTGCCAGCAGCTTAGGAGTAATTAGCGACAGGGCCGACACTGAAGCTTTCTTT. Translating it yields CASSLGVISDRADTEAFF.

This clonotype was detected a few times. The chain links TRBV5-1 to TRBJ2-2; TRBD1 agrees at 7 bases. The CDR3 is 16 amino acids. CDR1 and CDR2 from the germline V gene are SGHRS and YFSETQ. With V trimmed by 4 bases and J by 4 bases, 10 bases remained unmatched. The CDR3 DNA reads TGCGCCAGCAGCAACCCCACAGGGGTCCGCACCGGGGAGCTGTTTTTT. It translates to CASSNPTGVRTGELFF.

This clonotype came up a few times. This sequence joins TRBV3-1 and TRBJ1-6, with D possibly matching TRBD1 (6 bases). The CDR3 spans 16 residues. Trimming removed 4 bases at V and 8 bases at J, with 18 bases between. From germline, CDR1 is LGHDT and CDR2 YNNKEL (reference sequence). Here the CDR3 DNA reads TGTGCCAGCAGCCTCGACAGGTTGGCTCTGGATTCACCCCTCCACTTT. This translates into CASSLDRLALDSPLHF.

The chain combines TRBV7-9 with TRBJ1-6, with D tentatively TRBD1 (5 bases). Germline V gene lookup returns CDR1 SEHNR and CDR2 FQNEAQ (reference sequence). The CDR3 sequence is 15 residues long. Trimming stripped 1 base from V and 10 bases from J, with 14 bases between. CDR3 residues: CASSLEGAGRSPLHF. The CDR3 DNA sequence: TGTGCCAGCAGCTTAGAAGGGGCCGGGCGGTCACCCCTCCACTTT.

The V gene is TRBV18, the J gene TRBJ2-7, with D possibly TRBD1 on 6 matching bases. Trimming cost V 3 bases and J 6 bases, with 15 bases left between them. The CDR3 spans 14 residues. The germline CDR1 and CDR2 sequences are KGHSH and LQKENI. CDR3 in amino acids: CASSPGAGSSEQYV. In nucleotides, the CDR3 is TGTGCCAGCTCACCGGGGGCAGGGTCAAGCGAGCAGTACGTC.